The rows below give T cell receptor beta chains drawn from one sample of a study of blood T cell repertoires in COVID-19. Profiling relied on immunoSEQ multiplex PCR, and the TCRdb table lists in-frame clones only, not all of them. This sample has about 300,000 clones, with just under 90% found just once. The sequenced sample consisted of peripheral blood. All receptors derive from a woman aged 25 to 39 with COVID-19, enrolled during active disease. The CDR3 runs from the conserved cysteine through the conserved F or W. Fields, in order: D gene, clone size, J gene, V gene, CDR3 protein, CDR3 DNA. D genes are given only for firm matches. Size values are once, few and many counts, or a class for expanded clones, and some rows have none.

>TRBD1|NA|TRBJ1-1|TRBV10-1
CASRDREGRAFF
TGCGCCAGCAGGGACAGGGAGGGGAGAGCTTTCTTT
>TRBD1|NA|TRBJ2-6|TRBV19
CASSWGQSSGANVLTF
TGTGCCAGTAGTTGGGGACAGTCCTCTGGGGCCAACGTCCTGACTTTC
>TRBD1|NA|TRBJ1-6|TRBV19
CASSPSTGYSSYNSPLHF
TGTGCCAGTAGCCCATCGACAGGGTACAGCTCCTATAATTCACCCCTCCACTTT
>TRBD1|NA|TRBJ2-3|TRBV6-4
CASLLRVTTSWTGSTDTQYF
TGTGCCAGCTTACTAAGAGTTACGACGTCCTGGACAGGCAGCACAGATACGCAGTATTTT
>NA|NA|TRBJ1-6|TRBV28
CASSLRGMGNSPLHF
TGTGCCAGCAGTTTACGGGGAATGGGCAATTCACCCCTCCACTTT
>TRBD1|NA|TRBJ1-5|TRBV19
CASSPGTGASYSNQPQHF
TGTGCCAGTAGCCCCGGGACAGGGGCCTCCTATAGCAATCAGCCCCAGCATTTT
>NA|once|TRBJ2-5|TRBV6-5
CASRHGEETQYF
TGTGCCAGCAGACACGGAGAAGAGACCCAGTACTTC
>TRBD1|NA|TRBJ1-1|TRBV5-5
CASSGGTGNTEAFF
TGTGCCAGCAGCGGGGGGACAGGTAACACTGAAGCTTTCTTT
>NA|NA|TRBJ2-2|TRBV19
CASSTMDRQSNTGELFF
TGTGCCAGTAGTACCATGGACAGACAATCGAACACCGGGGAGCTGTTTTTT
>NA|NA|TRBJ1-2|TRBV10-3
CAISTRVSGYTF
TGTGCCATCAGTACCAGGGTAAGTGGCTACACCTTC
>NA|NA|TRBJ2-3|TRBV19
CASSMMASGDTQYF
TGTGCCAGTAGTATGATGGCATCAGGAGATACGCAGTATTTT
>NA|NA|TRBJ1-5|TRBV6-4
CASSDPGGNQPQHF
TGTGCCAGCAGTGACCCGGGGGGGAATCAGCCCCAGCATTTT
>NA|once|TRBJ2-3|TRBV4-3
CASSQGASSTDTQYF
TGCGCCAGCAGCCAAGGCGCGTCTTCCACAGATACGCAGTATTTT
>TRBD2|NA|TRBJ2-6|TRBV6-6
CASSPGLAGGLPSSGANVLTF
TGTGCCAGCAGTCCGGGACTAGCGGGGGGGCTTCCGAGCTCTGGGGCCAACGTCCTGACTTTC
>NA|NA|TRBJ2-2|TRBV4-1
CASSQKTANTGELFF
TGCGCCAGCAGCCAAAAAACGGCGAACACCGGGGAGCTGTTTTTT
>NA|NA|TRBJ1-4|TRBV9
CASGPQGGGEKLFF
TGTGCCAGCGGACCTCAGGGAGGCGGCGAAAAACTGTTTTTT
>NA|once|TRBJ1-3|TRBV6-5
CASNREHLSGNTIYF
TGTGCCAGCAACAGAGAACATCTCTCTGGAAACACCATATATTTT
>TRBD1|NA|TRBJ1-1|TRBV18
CASSPGTGGRVNTEAFF
TGTGCCAGCTCACCAGGAACAGGGGGCCGGGTGAACACTGAAGCTTTCTTT
>NA|NA|TRBJ2-3|TRBV19
CASSTSTSTDTQYF
TGTGCCAGTAGTACCTCGACTAGCACAGATACGCAGTATTTT
>TRBD1|once|TRBJ2-1|TRBV5-4
CASSVTGGNEQFF
TGTGCCAGCAGCGTTACAGGGGGCAATGAGCAGTTCTTC
>TRBD1|NA|TRBJ2-7|TRBV7-8
CASSLTRQGAEQYF
TGTGCCAGCAGCTTAACTAGACAGGGGGCGGAGCAGTACTTC
>NA|NA|TRBJ1-2|TRBV24-1
CATSDRPEHGYTF
TGTGCCACCAGTGACCGCCCGGAGCATGGCTACACCTTC
>TRBD1|once|TRBJ1-1|TRBV7-8
CASSHQGEYTEAFF
TGTGCCAGCAGCCACCAGGGGGAGTACACTGAAGCTTTCTTT
>TRBD2|NA|TRBJ2-3|TRBV19
CASSMRRGSTDTQYF
TGTGCCAGTAGTATGAGGCGGGGGAGCACAGATACGCAGTATTTT
>TRBD1|NA|TRBJ2-5|TRBV5-4
CASSFGQGEETQYF
TGTGCCAGCAGCTTCGGACAGGGGGAAGAGACCCAGTACTTC
>NA|NA|TRBJ1-1|TRBV7-2
CASSLTTGQTWNTEAFF
TGTGCCAGCAGCTTAACGACAGGCCAAACTTGGAACACTGAAGCTTTCTTT
>NA|NA|TRBJ1-2|TRBV10-3
CAISEPGAGDYGYTF
TGTGCCATCAGTGAACCAGGGGCCGGCGACTATGGCTACACCTTC
>NA|few|TRBJ2-1|TRBV20-1
CSANGNEQFF
TGCAGTGCTAACGGCAATGAGCAGTTCTTC
>NA|NA|TRBJ1-3|TRBV6-5
CASRRREVSGNTIYF
TGTGCCAGCAGGAGGAGGGAGGTCTCTGGAAACACCATATATTTT
>NA|few|TRBJ1-6|TRBV28
CASIPGGLNSPLHF
TGTGCCAGTATACCGGGGGGGCTTAATTCACCCCTCCACTTT
>NA|NA|TRBJ1-1|TRBV29-1
CSVFEGNTEAFF
TGCAGCGTTTTTGAGGGCAACACTGAAGCTTTCTTT
>NA|NA|TRBJ1-1|TRBV9
CASSPTAGTEAFF
TGTGCCAGCAGCCCGACCGCGGGCACTGAAGCTTTCTTT
>TRBD1|NA|TRBJ1-6|TRBV2
CASSAGTAIVSLHF
TGTGCCAGCAGTGCAGGGACAGCCATTGTGTCCCTCCACTTT
>NA|few|TRBJ2-7|TRBV3-1/TRBV3-2
CASSQEGAVETGNYEQYF
TGTGCCAGCAGCCAAGAAGGGGCGGTGGAAACAGGGAACTACGAGCAGTACTTC
>NA|NA|TRBJ2-3|TRBV20-1
CSASGAGDTQYF
TGCAGTGCTAGTGGTGCGGGGGATACGCAGTATTTT
>NA|NA|TRBJ2-7|TRBV5-4
CASSLAASPKTYEQYF
TGTGCCAGCAGCTTGGCCGCCAGTCCCAAAACCTACGAGCAGTACTTC
>NA|NA|TRBJ1-2|TRBV29-1
CSVSPGRYGYTF
TGCAGCGTTTCCCCAGGGCGCTATGGCTACACCTTC
>TRBD1|NA|TRBJ2-4|TRBV2
CASARDRGAKNIQYF
TGTGCCAGTGCCCGGGACAGGGGAGCCAAAAACATTCAGTACTTC
>TRBD2|NA|TRBJ2-1|TRBV14
CASGAGGSYNEQFF
TGTGCCAGCGGGGCGGGGGGCTCCTACAATGAGCAGTTCTTC
>TRBD1|NA|TRBJ1-1|TRBV4-1
CASSQAFVGRGPADATEAFF
TGCGCCAGCAGCCAGGCTTTCGTGGGCAGGGGGCCCGCTGATGCCACTGAAGCTTTCTTT
>NA|once|TRBJ1-3|TRBV6-5
CASSRELGNTIYF
TGTGCCAGCAGCCGGGAACTTGGAAACACCATATATTTT
>TRBD1|NA|TRBJ1-1|TRBV25-1
CASGGDRTGEGTEAFF
TGTGCCAGCGGAGGGGATAGGACAGGGGAGGGCACTGAAGCTTTCTTT
>NA|NA|TRBJ2-2|TRBV9
CASSVRSGELFF
TGTGCCAGCAGCGTCCGTTCCGGGGAGCTGTTTTTT
>TRBD1|NA|TRBJ2-1|TRBV6-5
CASSYSRDRADQFF
TGTGCCAGCAGTTACTCTCGGGACAGGGCTGATCAGTTCTTC
>NA|NA|TRBJ2-3|TRBV4-3
CASSQAAGGTDTQYF
TGCGCCAGCAGCCAAGCCGCGGGCGGGACAGATACGCAGTATTTT
>NA|NA|TRBJ2-3|TRBV18
CASSSKTRADTQYF
TGTGCCAGTTCTTCCAAGACTAGAGCAGATACGCAGTATTTT
>TRBD1|NA|TRBJ2-1|TRBV9
CASSENRGYNEQFF
TGTGCCAGCAGCGAAAACAGGGGCTACAATGAGCAGTTCTTC
>NA|NA|TRBJ2-5|TRBV21-1
CASSKGLANETQYF
TGTGCCAGCAGCAAGGGTCTAGCGAACGAGACCCAGTACTTC
>NA|NA|TRBJ1-3|TRBV12-3/TRBV12-4
CASTRSTGNTIYF
TGTGCCAGCACCCGGTCGACAGGAAACACCATATATTTT
>NA|NA|TRBJ1-1|TRBV19
CASILPRTSGGTEAFF
TGTGCCAGTATCCTTCCTCGGACAAGCGGGGGCACTGAAGCTTTCTTT
>NA|few|TRBJ1-3|TRBV2
CASSEGRGIYSGNTIYF
TGTGCCAGCAGTGAAGGGCGGGGGATCTACTCTGGAAACACCATATATTTT